These 17 T cell receptor beta chains were sequenced from one sample in a study of cytomegalovirus exposure and HLA in healthy donors. The PCR made use of 60 Vbeta and 13 Jbeta primers. Here immunoSEQ multiplex PCR was the method, and the copy in TCRdb shows in-frame clones only, minus some. Here the sample spans about 130,000 clones, approximately 80% being singletons. Material for sequencing was PBMCs. The receptors were sampled from a man aged 30 to 45 in good health and CMV-seronegative.

This clone was detected a few times. Here the CDR3 DNA reads TGTGCCAGTAAGCTTCGGGCGGGTACTGAAGCTTTCTTT. Translation gives CASKLRAGTEAFF. This chain links TRBV6-1 with TRBJ1-1, with unresolved D. Germline values: CDR1 MNHNS, CDR2 SASEGT. The CDR3 is made up of 13 amino acids. V lost 9 bases, J lost 5 bases, and 16 bases lay in between.

The rearrangement uses TRBV28 and TRBJ2-7, with a weak D call TRBD2 (5 bases). Trimming pared 0 bases from V and 0 bases from J, leaving 9 bases between. CDR3 length: 15 amino acids. Germline CDR1 reads MDHEN; CDR2 reads SYDVKM. The CDR3 region is CASSLWRRSSYEQYF. The CDR3 DNA follows: TGTGCCAGCAGTTTATGGCGGAGGAGCTCCTACGAGCAGTACTTC.

The rearrangement uses TRBV28 and TRBJ2-6; D ambiguous. CDR1 is MDHEN and CDR2 is SYDVKM in the germline V gene. Trimming cost V 1 base and J 0 bases, with 10 bases left between them. The length of the CDR3 is 17 residues. The CDR3 bases are TGTGCCAGCAGTTTATACTATGTCGACTCTGGGGCCAACGTCCTGACTTTC. Translating gives CASSLYYVDSGANVLTF.

The rearrangement links TRBV13 to TRBJ2-7, with TRBD1 matching 7 bases. The V gene end was trimmed by 4 bases and the J gene end by 0 bases; junction bases not matched to a gene: 6. Per germline, CDR1 PRHDT and CDR2 FYEKMQ (reference sequence). CDR3 length equals 15 residues. The CDR3 loop is CASSSRGLSSYEQYF. The CDR3 region has the DNA TGTGCCAGCAGCTCCAGGGGGTTGAGCTCCTACGAGCAGTACTTC.

The chain carries TRBV28 and TRBJ1-1; D may be TRBD1 (6 bases). V gave up 7 bases and J gave up 0 bases, with 24 bases separating them. CDR3 length equals 18 residues. The germline CDR1 and CDR2 sequences are MDHEN and SYDVKM. CDR3 bases: TGTGCCAGCACCACTCCTCTCGTTACAGGGATCATGAACACTGAAGCTTTCTTT. Its protein is CASTTPLVTGIMNTEAFF.

The V and J genes are TRBV7-2 and TRBJ2-1; TRBD2 agrees at 10 bases. Germline values: CDR1 SGHTA, CDR2 FQGNSA. The CDR3 totals 16 residues. J gave up 6 bases and V 4 bases, and 9 bases lay outside the gene matches. The CDR3: CASSSTPLAGLNEQFF. The CDR3 coding sequence is TGTGCCAGCAGCTCGACTCCACTAGCGGGGCTCAATGAGCAGTTCTTC.

This chain connects TRBV15 to TRBJ2-1; TRBD2 matches at 10 bases. This CDR3 spans 15 amino acids. Trimming at V came to 2 bases and at J to 7 bases, leaving 5 bases not matched to a gene. The V gene's germline CDR1 is LNHNV and CDR2 YYDKDF (reference sequence). CDR3 in amino acids: CATSRITSGTNEQFF. CDR3 in DNA: TGTGCCACCAGCAGAATTACTAGCGGGACAAATGAGCAGTTCTTC.

The genes are TRBV7-2 and TRBJ1-2, with D tentatively TRBD1 (5 bases). Germline loops: CDR1 SGHTA, CDR2 FQGNSA. Trimming removed 4 bases at V and 4 bases at J, with 16 bases between. This CDR3 has 15 residues. The chain's CDR3 is CASSSPQGSVYGYTF. The CDR3 DNA reads TGTGCCAGCAGCTCGCCCCAGGGATCAGTCTATGGCTACACCTTC.

The genes are TRBV10-3 and TRBJ1-3; D is ambiguous. Germline V lookup: CDR1 ENHRY, CDR2 SYGVKD. V dropped 8 bases and J dropped 2 bases, with 10 bases sitting between them. This CDR3 is 13 amino acids long. The CDR3 bases are TGTGCCATCCTTGGTAGCGCTGGAAACACCATATATTTT. Amino acid sequence: CAILGSAGNTIYF.

The V and J genes are TRBV5-4 and TRBJ2-2; TRBD2 might be the D (5 bases). The CDR3 consists of 15 residues. V was clipped by 2 bases and J by 6 bases, with 14 bases between them. The V gene's germline CDR1 is SGHNT and CDR2 YYREEE (reference sequence). The CDR3 reads CASSFGGSRAGELFF. Written as DNA, the CDR3 is TGTGCCAGCAGCTTTGGTGGGAGCCGGGCCGGGGAGCTGTTTTTT.

This sequence joins TRBV27 and TRBJ2-7; the match to TRBD1 covers 8 bases. The CDR3 runs 15 residues. After removal of 4 bases from V and 4 bases from J, the junction contained 9 bases not matched to a gene. Germline CDR1 is MNHEY and CDR2 is SMNVEV (reference sequence). The CDR3 is CASSSHTGGLYEQYF. As DNA, the CDR3 is TGTGCCAGCAGTTCTCATACAGGGGGATTATACGAGCAGTACTTC.

This chain uses TRBV28 with TRBJ2-1, with TRBD2 identical over 8 bases. Losses at the gene ends were 9 bases for V and 4 bases for J; bases not matched to a gene: 8. The germline CDR1 and CDR2 sequences are MDHEN and SYDVKM. This CDR3 has 14 residues. CDR3 nucleotide sequence: TGTGCCAGTTCCCGGCGGGAGGAATACAATGAGCAGTTCTTC. This gives the protein CASSRREEYNEQFF.

V and J are TRBV7-9 and TRBJ2-7; a possible D gene is TRBD2 (6 bases). This CDR3 is 13 amino acids long. Germline values: CDR1 SEHNR, CDR2 FQNEAQ (reference sequence). V dropped 5 bases and J dropped 6 bases, with 14 bases sitting between them. The CDR3 region is CASSITSSGEQYF. The DNA of the CDR3 is TGTGCCAGCAGCATAACTAGCTCCGGCGAGCAGTACTTC.

The CDR3 DNA reads TGTGCCAGCTCACCCGAGAGGACAGGAGCTTCTGGAAACACCATATATTTT. Residues: CASSPERTGASGNTIYF. V and J are TRBV18 and TRBJ1-3, with TRBD1 matching over 7 bases. With V trimmed by 3 bases and J by 1 base, 9 bases remained unmatched. CDR1 and CDR2 from the germline V gene are KGHSH and LQKENI. The CDR3 has 17 amino acids.

The sample holds a few counts of this clone. The same CDR3 is also encoded by other DNA sequences in this sample. The chain links TRBV5-5 to TRBJ2-1; TRBD1 aligns across 7 bases. CDR3 size: 12 residues. Losses at the gene ends were 2 bases for V and 10 bases for J; bases not matched to a gene: 3. Germline CDR1 SGHKS, CDR2 YYEKEE (reference sequence). Here the CDR3 reads CASSFTGEEQFF. The CDR3 coding sequence is TGTGCCAGCAGCTTCACAGGGGAGGAGCAGTTCTTC.

This clone has just one count. V and J are TRBV25-1 and TRBJ2-2; D may be TRBD2 (5 bases). The V gene lost 4 bases and the J gene lost 5 bases, with 14 bases spanning the gap. Germline CDR1 and CDR2: MGHDK and SYGVNS. This CDR3 is 15 amino acids long. The CDR3 protein is CASSGRASGTGELFF. CDR3 nucleotide sequence: TGTGCCAGCAGTGGTAGAGCCTCGGGGACCGGGGAGCTGTTTTTT.

V is TRBV4-3 and J is TRBJ2-1, with TRBD2 matching over 15 bases. This CDR3 has 16 amino acids. The ends lost 5 bases at V and 14 bases at J; junction bases unmatched: 13. Germline V gives CDR1 LGHNA, CDR2 YSLEER. CDR3 region: CASSSGLAGGPSVKFF. The CDR3 nucleotides read TGCGCCAGCAGCTCCGGACTAGCGGGAGGGCCGTCGGTGAAGTTCTTC.